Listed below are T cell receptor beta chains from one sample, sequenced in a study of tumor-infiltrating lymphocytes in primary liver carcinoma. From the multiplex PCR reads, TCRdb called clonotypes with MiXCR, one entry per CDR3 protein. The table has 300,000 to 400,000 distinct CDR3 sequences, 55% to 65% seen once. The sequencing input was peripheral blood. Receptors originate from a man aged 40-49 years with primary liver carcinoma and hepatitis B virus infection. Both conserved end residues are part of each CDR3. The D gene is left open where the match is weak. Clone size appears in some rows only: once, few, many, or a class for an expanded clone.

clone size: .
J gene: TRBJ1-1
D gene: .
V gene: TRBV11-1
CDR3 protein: CASNSGDTEAFF
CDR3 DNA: TGTGCCAGCAACTCGGGGGACACTGAAGCCTTCTTT

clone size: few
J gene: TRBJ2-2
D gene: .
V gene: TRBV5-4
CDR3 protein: CASSLERQGPGELFF
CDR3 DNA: TGTGCCAGCAGCTTGGAAAGGCAGGGTCCCGGGGAGCTGTTTTTT

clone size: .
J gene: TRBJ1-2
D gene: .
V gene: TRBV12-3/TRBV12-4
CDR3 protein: CASTSSPDYGYTF
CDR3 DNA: TGTGCCAGCACCTCATCGCCGGACTATGGCTACACCTTC

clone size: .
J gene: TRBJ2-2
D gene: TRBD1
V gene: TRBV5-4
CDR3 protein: CASSLGGGRNTGEMFF
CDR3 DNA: TGTGCCAGCAGCTTGGGAGGGGGCCGGAACACCGGGGAGATGTTTTTT

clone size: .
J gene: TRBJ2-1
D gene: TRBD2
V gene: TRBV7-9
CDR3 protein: CASSLVTSRRHNEQFF
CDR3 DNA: TGTGCCAGCAGCTTGGTGACTAGCAGGAGGCACAATGAGCAGTTCTTC

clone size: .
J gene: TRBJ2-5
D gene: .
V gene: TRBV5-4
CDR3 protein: CASSIGAQGRETQYF
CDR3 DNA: TGTGCCAGCAGCATCGGGGCCCAGGGACGAGAGACCCAGTACTTC

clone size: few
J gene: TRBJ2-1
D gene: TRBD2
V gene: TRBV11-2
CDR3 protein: CASSLGLAGDRTIGQFF
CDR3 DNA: TGTGCCAGCAGCTTAGGACTAGCGGGAGATCGGACAATCGGGCAGTTCTTC

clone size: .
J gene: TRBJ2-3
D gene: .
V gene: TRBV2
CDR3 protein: CASSSRGDTQYF
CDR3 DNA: TGTGCCAGCAGTTCCAGGGGAGATACGCAGTATTTT

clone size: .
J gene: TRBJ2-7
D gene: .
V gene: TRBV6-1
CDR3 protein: CASSPWRQEEGEQYF
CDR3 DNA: TGTGCCAGCAGTCCCTGGAGGCAGGAGGAAGGTGAGCAGTACTTC

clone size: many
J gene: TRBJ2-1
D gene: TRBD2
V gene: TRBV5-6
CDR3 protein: CASSSLLREGDEQFF
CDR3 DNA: TGTGCCAGCAGCTCGCTCTTGCGGGAGGGGGATGAGCAGTTCTTC

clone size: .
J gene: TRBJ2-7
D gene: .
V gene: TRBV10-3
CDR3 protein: CASRGDATSYEQYF
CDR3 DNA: TGTGCCTCGAGGGGGGACGCGACCTCCTACGAGCAGTACTTC

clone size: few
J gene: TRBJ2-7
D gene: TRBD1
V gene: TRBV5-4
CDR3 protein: CASSSLRDRGQNEQYF
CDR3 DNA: TGTGCCAGCAGCTCCCTCCGGGACAGGGGGCAAAACGAGCAGTACTTC

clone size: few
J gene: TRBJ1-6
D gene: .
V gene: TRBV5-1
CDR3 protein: CASSLDHGETLHF
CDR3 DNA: TGCGCCAGTAGCTTGGACCACGGGGAAACCCTCCACTTT

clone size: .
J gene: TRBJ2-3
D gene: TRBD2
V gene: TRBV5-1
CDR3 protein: CASSLARASGDGTDTQYF
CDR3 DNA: TGCGCCAGCAGCTTGGCCCGCGCTAGCGGGGACGGCACAGATACGCAGTATTTT

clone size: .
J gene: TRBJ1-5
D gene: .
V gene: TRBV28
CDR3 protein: CASSLGGDQNQPQHF
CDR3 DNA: TGTGCCAGCAGTTTGGGGGGGGATCAGAATCAGCCCCAGCATTTT

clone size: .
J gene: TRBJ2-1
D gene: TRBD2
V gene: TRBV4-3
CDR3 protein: CASSHSGAGVDEQFF
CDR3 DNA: TGCGCCAGCAGCCATTCGGGAGCGGGAGTTGATGAGCAGTTCTTC